This TCR beta chain was recovered during a study of cytomegalovirus exposure and HLA in healthy donors. Germline lookup yields CDR1 MGHDK and CDR2 SYGVNS. This CDR3 is built from 13 residues. Trimming took 8 bases from V and 2 from J, leaving 10 bases between them. Use of 60 Vbeta and 13 Jbeta primers characterized the PCR. In the study's own analysis: Roughly 11 million of the roughly 80 million unique TCR beta chains counted in a later analysis were shared. The assay was immunoSEQ multiplex PCR, and TCRdb's table has in-frame clones only and misses some. D and trimming were read from the DNA, whereas the V and J calls and clone size are those reported in that table. The sample lists over 200,000 clones, roughly 79% seen once, with 1.5% to 2% in the top ten.

Sequencing was done on a sample of PBMCs. The chain carries TRBV25-1 and TRBJ2-1; a weak D match, TRBD2 (6 bases). This receptor was identified in a male donor in good health and CMV-seronegative. The CDR3, as DNA: TGTGCCAGCCGAAGGGAGGCCTACAATGAGCAGTTCTTC. This encodes CASRREAYNEQFF.